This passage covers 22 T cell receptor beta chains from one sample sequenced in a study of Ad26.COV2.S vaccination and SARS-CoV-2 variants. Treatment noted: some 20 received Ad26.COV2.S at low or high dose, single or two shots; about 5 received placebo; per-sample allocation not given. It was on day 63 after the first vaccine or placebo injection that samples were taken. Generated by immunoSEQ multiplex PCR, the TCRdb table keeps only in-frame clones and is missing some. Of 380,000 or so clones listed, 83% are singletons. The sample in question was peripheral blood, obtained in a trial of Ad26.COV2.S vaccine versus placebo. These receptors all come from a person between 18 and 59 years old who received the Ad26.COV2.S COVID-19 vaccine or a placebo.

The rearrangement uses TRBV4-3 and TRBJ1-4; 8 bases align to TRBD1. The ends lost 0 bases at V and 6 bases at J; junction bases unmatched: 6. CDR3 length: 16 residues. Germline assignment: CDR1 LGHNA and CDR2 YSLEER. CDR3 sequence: CASSQEQGQGDEKLFF. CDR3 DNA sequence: TGCGCCAGCAGCCAAGAACAAGGACAGGGTGATGAAAAACTGTTTTTT.

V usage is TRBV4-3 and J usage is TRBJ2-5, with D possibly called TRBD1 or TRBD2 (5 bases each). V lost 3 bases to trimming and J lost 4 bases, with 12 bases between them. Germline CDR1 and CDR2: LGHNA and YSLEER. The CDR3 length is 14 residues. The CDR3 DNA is TGCGCCAGCAGCCAGAACTTCGGGGCAGAGACCCAGTACTTC. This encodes CASSQNFGAETQYF.

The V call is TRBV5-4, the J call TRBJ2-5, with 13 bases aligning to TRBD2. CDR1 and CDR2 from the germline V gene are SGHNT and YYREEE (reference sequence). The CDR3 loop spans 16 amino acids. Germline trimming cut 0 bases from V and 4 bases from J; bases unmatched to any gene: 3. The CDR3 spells CASSLATSGRAETQYF. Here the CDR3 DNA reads TGTGCCAGCAGCTTGGCCACTAGCGGGAGGGCAGAGACCCAGTACTTC.

Here the CDR3 DNA reads TGCGCCAGCAGCCAAGATAGTAGGGGCGGCTACACCTTC. Amino acid sequence: CASSQDSRGGYTF. This chain links TRBV4-3 with TRBJ1-2, with D possibly matching TRBD1 (5 bases). The CDR3 has 13 residues. Trimming pared 0 bases from V and 8 bases from J, leaving 10 bases between. CDR1 is LGHNA and CDR2 is YSLEER in the germline V gene.

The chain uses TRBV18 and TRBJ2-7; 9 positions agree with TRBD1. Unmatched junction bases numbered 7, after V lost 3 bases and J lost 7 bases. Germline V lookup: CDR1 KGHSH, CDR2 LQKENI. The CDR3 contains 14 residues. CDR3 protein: CASSPADRGEEQYF. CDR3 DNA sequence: TGTGCCAGCTCACCCGCAGACAGGGGGGAAGAGCAGTACTTC.

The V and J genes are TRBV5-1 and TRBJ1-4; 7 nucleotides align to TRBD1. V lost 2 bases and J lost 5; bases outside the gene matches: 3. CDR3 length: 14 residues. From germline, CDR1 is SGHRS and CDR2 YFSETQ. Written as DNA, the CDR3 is TGCGCCAGCAGCTTATCGACAGGGAATGAAAAACTGTTTTTT. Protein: CASSLSTGNEKLFF.

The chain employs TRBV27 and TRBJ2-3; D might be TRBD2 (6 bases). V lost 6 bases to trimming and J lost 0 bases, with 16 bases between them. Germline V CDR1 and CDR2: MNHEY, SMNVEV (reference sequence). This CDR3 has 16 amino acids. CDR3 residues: CASRWIGGRSTDTQYF. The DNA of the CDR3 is TGTGCCAGCAGGTGGATCGGGGGACGGAGCACAGATACGCAGTATTTT.

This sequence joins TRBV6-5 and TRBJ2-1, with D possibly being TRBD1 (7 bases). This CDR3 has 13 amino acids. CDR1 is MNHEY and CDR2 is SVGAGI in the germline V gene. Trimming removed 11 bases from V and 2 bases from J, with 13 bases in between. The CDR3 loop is CAVRGATYNEQFF. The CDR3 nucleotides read TGTGCCGTCAGGGGGGCTACCTACAATGAGCAGTTCTTC.

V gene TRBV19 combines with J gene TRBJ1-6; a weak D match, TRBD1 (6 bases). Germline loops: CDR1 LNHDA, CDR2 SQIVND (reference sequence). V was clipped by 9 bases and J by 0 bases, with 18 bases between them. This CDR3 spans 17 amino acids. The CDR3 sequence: CASRGLEGSSYNSPLHF. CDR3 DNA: TGTGCCAGCCGGGGGCTGGAAGGGAGCTCCTATAATTCACCCCTCCACTTT.

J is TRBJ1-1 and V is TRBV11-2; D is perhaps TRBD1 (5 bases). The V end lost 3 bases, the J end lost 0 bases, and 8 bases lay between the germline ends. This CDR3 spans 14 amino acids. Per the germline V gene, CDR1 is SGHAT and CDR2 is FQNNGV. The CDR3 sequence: CASSFAGLNTEAFF. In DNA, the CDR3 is TGTGCCAGCAGCTTTGCAGGGCTGAACACTGAAGCTTTCTTT.

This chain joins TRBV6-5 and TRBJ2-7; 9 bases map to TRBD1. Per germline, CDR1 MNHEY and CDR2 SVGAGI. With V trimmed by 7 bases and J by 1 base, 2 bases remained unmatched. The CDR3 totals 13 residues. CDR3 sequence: CASTGTGSYEQYF. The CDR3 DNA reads TGTGCCAGCACAGGGACAGGGTCCTACGAGCAGTACTTC.

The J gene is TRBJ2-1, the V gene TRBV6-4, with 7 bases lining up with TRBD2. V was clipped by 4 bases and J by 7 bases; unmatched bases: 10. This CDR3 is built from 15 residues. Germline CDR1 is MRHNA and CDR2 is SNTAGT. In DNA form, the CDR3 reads TGTGCCAGCAGTGTTACGGGAGGTCCTGTTAATGAGCAGTTCTTC. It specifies CASSVTGGPVNEQFF.

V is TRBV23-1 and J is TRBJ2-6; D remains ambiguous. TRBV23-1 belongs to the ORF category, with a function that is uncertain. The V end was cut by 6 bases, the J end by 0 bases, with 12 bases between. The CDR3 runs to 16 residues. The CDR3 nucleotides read TGCGCCAGCAGACAAGGGTTGAGCTCTGGGGCCAACGTCCTGACTTTC. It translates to CASRQGLSSGANVLTF.

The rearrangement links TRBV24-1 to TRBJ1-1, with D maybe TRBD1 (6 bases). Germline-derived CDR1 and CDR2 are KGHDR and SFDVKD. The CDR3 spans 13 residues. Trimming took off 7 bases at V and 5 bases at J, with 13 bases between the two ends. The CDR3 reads CATSSGGLTEAFF. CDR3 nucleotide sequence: TGTGCCACCAGCAGTGGGGGCTTGACTGAAGCTTTCTTT.

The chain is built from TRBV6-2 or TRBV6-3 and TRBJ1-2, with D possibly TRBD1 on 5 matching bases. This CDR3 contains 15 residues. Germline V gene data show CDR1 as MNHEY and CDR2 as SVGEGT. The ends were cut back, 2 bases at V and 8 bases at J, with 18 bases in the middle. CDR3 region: CASSYGNRNPWGYTF. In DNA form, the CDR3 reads TGTGCCAGCAGTTACGGCAACAGGAACCCATGGGGCTACACCTTC.

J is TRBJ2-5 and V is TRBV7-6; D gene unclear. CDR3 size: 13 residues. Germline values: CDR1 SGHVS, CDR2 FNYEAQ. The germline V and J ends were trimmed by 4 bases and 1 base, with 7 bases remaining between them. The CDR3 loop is CASSSRIQETQYF. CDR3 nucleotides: TGTGCCAGCAGCTCTAGGATCCAAGAGACCCAGTACTTC.

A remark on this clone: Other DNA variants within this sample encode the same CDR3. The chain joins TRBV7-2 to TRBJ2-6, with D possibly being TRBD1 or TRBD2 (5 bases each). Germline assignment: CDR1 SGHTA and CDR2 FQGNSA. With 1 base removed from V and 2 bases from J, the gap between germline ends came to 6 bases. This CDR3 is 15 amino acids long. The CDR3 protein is CASSLGGAGANVLTF. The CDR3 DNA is TGTGCCAGCAGCTTAGGAGGGGCTGGGGCCAACGTCCTGACTTTC. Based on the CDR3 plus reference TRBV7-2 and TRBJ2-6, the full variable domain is GAGVSQSPSNKVTEKGKDVELRCDPISGHTALYWYRQSLGQGLEFLIYFQGNSAPDKSGLPSDRFSAERTGGSVSTLTIQRTQQEDSAVYLCASSLGGAGANVLTFGAGSRLTVL.

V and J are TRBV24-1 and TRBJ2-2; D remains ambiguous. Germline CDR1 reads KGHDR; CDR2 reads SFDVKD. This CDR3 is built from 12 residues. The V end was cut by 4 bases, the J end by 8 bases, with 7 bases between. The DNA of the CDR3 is TGTGCCACCAGTGAGGTTCGAGGGGAGCTGTTTTTT. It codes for CATSEVRGELFF.

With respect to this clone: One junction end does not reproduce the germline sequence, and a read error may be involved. The CDR3 sequence is CASSQLGLAQNIQYF. The CDR3 DNA reads TGCGCCAGCAGCCAACTGGGACTAGCCCAAAACATTCAGTACTTC. This chain uses TRBV4-1 with TRBJ2-4, with TRBD2 matching 9 bases. The germline CDR1 and CDR2 sequences are MGHRA and YSYEKL. CDR3 size: 15 residues.

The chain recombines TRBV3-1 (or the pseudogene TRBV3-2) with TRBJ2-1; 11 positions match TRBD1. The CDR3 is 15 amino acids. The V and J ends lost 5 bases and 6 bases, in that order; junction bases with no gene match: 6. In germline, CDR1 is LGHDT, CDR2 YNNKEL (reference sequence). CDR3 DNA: TGTGCCAGCAGCGGGCGGGGACAGGGGGGCAATGAGCAGTTCTTC. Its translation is CASSGRGQGGNEQFF.

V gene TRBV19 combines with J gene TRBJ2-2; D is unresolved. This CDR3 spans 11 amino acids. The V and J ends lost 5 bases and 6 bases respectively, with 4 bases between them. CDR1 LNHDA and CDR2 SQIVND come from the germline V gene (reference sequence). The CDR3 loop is CASSWPGELFF. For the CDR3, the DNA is TGTGCCAGTAGTTGGCCCGGGGAGCTGTTTTTT.

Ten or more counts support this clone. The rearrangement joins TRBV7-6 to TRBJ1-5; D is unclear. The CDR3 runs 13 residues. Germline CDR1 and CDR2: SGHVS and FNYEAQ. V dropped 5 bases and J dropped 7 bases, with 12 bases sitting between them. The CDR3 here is CASSPSGIQPQHF. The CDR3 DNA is TGTGCCAGCAGCCCATCGGGAATCCAGCCCCAGCATTTT.